These 5 T cell receptor beta chains were sequenced from one sample in a study of blood T cell repertoires in COVID-19. TCRdb keeps only in-frame clones here, not all; method: immunoSEQ multiplex PCR. The profile covers 80,000 to 95,000 clones, with approximately 86% appearing a single time and less than 3.5% taken by the ten largest. Sequenced material: peripheral blood. The receptors stem from a woman aged 45-60 years with active or convalescent COVID-19.

The chain combines TRBV30 with TRBJ1-2; 8 bases line up with TRBD1. V shed 5 bases, J shed 7 bases, and the junction held 9 bases outside the gene matches. CDR3 length equals 13 residues. Germline V gene data show CDR1 as GTSNPN and CDR2 as SVGIG (reference sequence). This CDR3 is CAWDQDRGGGYTF. CDR3 sequence (DNA): TGTGCCTGGGATCAAGACAGGGGAGGTGGCTACACCTTC.

V and J are TRBV7-3 and TRBJ1-2; weak D call: TRBD1 (5 bases). V gave up 2 bases and J gave up 4 bases, with 32 bases separating them. The CDR3 sequence is 21 residues long. From germline, CDR1 is SGHTA and CDR2 FQGTGA. The CDR3 loop reads CASSLPVWVVRPRQNGYGYTF. The CDR3 nucleotides are TGTGCCAGCAGCTTACCGGTCTGGGTTGTAAGGCCGCGACAGAATGGCTATGGCTACACCTTC.

The chain recombines TRBV6-2 or TRBV6-3 with TRBJ2-5; D is possibly TRBD1 (5 bases). Germline CDR1 reads MNHEY; CDR2 reads SVGEGT. This CDR3 comprises 15 residues. Trimming left V 4 bases short and J 3 bases short, with 15 bases between. The CDR3 DNA is TGTGCCAGCAGTTCATTTGACAGCCACGAAGAGACCCAGTACTTC. Encoded protein: CASSSFDSHEETQYF.

This rearrangement joins TRBV6-5 to TRBJ1-2; D call uncertain. Trimming took off 0 bases at V and 6 bases at J, with 14 bases between the two ends. Germline CDR1 MNHEY, CDR2 SVGAGI. CDR3 size: 15 residues. Here the CDR3 DNA reads TGTGCCAGCAGTTACTCTTCCGGGGAAGTAGATGGCTACACCTTC. Its translation: CASSYSSGEVDGYTF.

This sequence joins TRBV5-1 and TRBJ1-3, with D possibly TRBD1 on 5 matching bases. CDR3 length equals 15 residues. Trimming left V 7 bases short and J 1 base short, with 15 bases between. Germline lookup yields CDR1 SGHRS and CDR2 YFSETQ. The chain's CDR3 is CASYPGEKSGNTIYF. For the CDR3, the DNA is TGCGCCAGCTACCCGGGGGAAAAATCTGGAAACACCATATATTTT.